This TCR beta chain was found in a study of Graves' ophthalmopathy and Graves' hyperthyroidism. Amplification targeted the TCR beta CDR3 regions, with RNA transcripts as the source material. HTBI-primed first-round RT-PCR preceded second-round multiplex PCR. TCRdb passed the multiplex PCR reads through MiXCR, listing each CDR3 protein once. The data contain about 150,000 distinct CDR3 sequences, less than 45% of them singletons. In its sample, this clonotype was seen once. The length of the CDR3 is 14 residues. The germline V gene has CDR1 MGHDK and CDR2 SYGVNS. With 7 bases removed from V and 0 bases from J, the gap between germline ends came to 13 bases.

The V gene is TRBV25-1, the J gene TRBJ2-7; perhaps TRBD1 as D (6 bases). Sequenced input: peripheral blood. This TCR was recovered from a woman in her thirties or forties with Graves' ophthalmopathy. The CDR3 is CASIRDTSSYEQYF. CDR3 bases: TGTGCCAGCATCCGGGACACGAGCTCCTACGAGCAGTACTTC.